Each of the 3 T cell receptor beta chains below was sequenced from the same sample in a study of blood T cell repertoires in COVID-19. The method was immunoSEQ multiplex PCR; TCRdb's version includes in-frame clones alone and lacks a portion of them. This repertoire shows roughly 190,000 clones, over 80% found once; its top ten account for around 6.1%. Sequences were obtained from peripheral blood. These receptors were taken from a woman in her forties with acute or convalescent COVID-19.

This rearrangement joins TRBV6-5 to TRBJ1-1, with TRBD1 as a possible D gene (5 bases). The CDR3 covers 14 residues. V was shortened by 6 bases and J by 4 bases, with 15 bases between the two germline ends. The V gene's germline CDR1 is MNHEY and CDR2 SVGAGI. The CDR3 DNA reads TGTGCCAGCAGGGCCTATAGACAGCTCACTGAAGCTTTCTTT. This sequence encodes CASRAYRQLTEAFF.

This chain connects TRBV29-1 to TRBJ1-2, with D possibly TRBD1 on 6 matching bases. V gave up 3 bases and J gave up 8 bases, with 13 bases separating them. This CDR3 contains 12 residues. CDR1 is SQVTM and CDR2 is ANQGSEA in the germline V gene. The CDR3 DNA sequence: TGCAGCGTTGAGGAGACAGGCGGCGGCTACACCTTC. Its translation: CSVEETGGGYTF. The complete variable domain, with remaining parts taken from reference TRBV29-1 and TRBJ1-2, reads SAVISQKPSRDICQRGTSLTIQCQVDSQVTMMFWYRQQPGQSLTLIATANQGSEATYESGFVIDKFPISRPNLTFSTLTVSNMSPEDSSIYLCSVEETGGGYTFGSGTRLTVV.

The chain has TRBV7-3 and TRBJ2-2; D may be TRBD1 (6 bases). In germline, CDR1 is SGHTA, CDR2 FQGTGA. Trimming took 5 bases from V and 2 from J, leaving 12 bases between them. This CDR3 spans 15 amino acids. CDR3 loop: CASSQGTANTGELFF. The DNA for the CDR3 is TGTGCCAGCAGCCAGGGGACGGCCAACACCGGGGAGCTGTTTTTT.